The rows below give T cell receptor beta chains drawn from one sample of a study of response to subunit inactivated influenza vaccine. TCRdb reprocessed the RT-PCR reads with MiXCR, giving one entry per CDR3 protein. The sample records about 300,000 distinct CDR3 sequences, less than 25% being singletons. Sequencing used PBMCs from blood, obtained less than 22 months after vaccination. The source of these receptors is a man between 50 and 69 years old who received an inactivated influenza vaccine. CDR3s include the opening cysteine and the closing phenylalanine or tryptophan.

v_gene: TRBV19
j_gene: TRBJ1-1
CDR3aa: CASSRDSTNTEAFF

v_gene: TRBV6-5
j_gene: TRBJ2-1
CDR3aa: CASSYSSTNNEQFF

v_gene: TRBV12-3/TRBV12-4
j_gene: TRBJ2-7
CDR3aa: CASSEAGDSYEQYF

v_gene: TRBV2
j_gene: TRBJ2-3
CDR3aa: CASFRALPTSTDTQYF

v_gene: TRBV5-1
j_gene: TRBJ2-7
CDR3aa: CASSLESTPYEQYF

v_gene: TRBV7-2
j_gene: TRBJ2-1
CDR3aa: CASSYGRSYNEQFF

v_gene: TRBV20-1
j_gene: TRBJ2-7
CDR3aa: CSARLAGISYEQYF

v_gene: TRBV5-1
j_gene: TRBJ2-7
CDR3aa: CASSLQRGSAGISYEQYF

v_gene: TRBV7-3
j_gene: TRBJ1-4
CDR3aa: CASSLTCPGDDEKLFF

v_gene: TRBV20-1
j_gene: TRBJ1-1
CDR3aa: CSALADRANTEAFF

v_gene: TRBV4-1
j_gene: TRBJ2-1
CDR3aa: CASSPEGRGAYNEQFF

v_gene: TRBV19
j_gene: TRBJ1-1
CDR3aa: CASREKHYTEAFF

v_gene: TRBV20-1
j_gene: TRBJ2-2
CDR3aa: CSAEAGMRTGELFF

v_gene: TRBV24-1
j_gene: TRBJ2-2
CDR3aa: CATMGRGNTGELFF

v_gene: TRBV6-2/TRBV6-3
j_gene: TRBJ2-1
CDR3aa: CASSYSRSGGYNEQFF

v_gene: TRBV9
j_gene: TRBJ2-7
CDR3aa: CASSVAATSSYEQYF

v_gene: TRBV20-1
j_gene: TRBJ2-5
CDR3aa: CSANWRGGQETQYF

v_gene: TRBV5-1
j_gene: TRBJ2-2
CDR3aa: CASSLALNRDTGELFF

v_gene: TRBV5-5
j_gene: TRBJ2-7
CDR3aa: CASSLGIGGTLAEYF

v_gene: TRBV19
j_gene: TRBJ2-7
CDR3aa: CASSVTAGTYEQYF

v_gene: TRBV28
j_gene: TRBJ1-2
CDR3aa: CASSPWTGFGGYGYTF

v_gene: TRBV6-2/TRBV6-3
j_gene: TRBJ1-5
CDR3aa: CASSPPRTLSNQPQHF

v_gene: TRBV11-1
j_gene: TRBJ2-5
CDR3aa: CASSLARYGETQYF

v_gene: TRBV7-9
j_gene: TRBJ1-4
CDR3aa: CASSSPWQANEKLFF

v_gene: TRBV11-2
j_gene: TRBJ1-2
CDR3aa: CASSLDRARGYTF

v_gene: TRBV12-5
j_gene: TRBJ2-3
CDR3aa: CASGFWTSGRADTQYF

v_gene: TRBV10-3
j_gene: TRBJ2-3
CDR3aa: CAISEGLTSGTDTQYF

v_gene: TRBV4-3
j_gene: TRBJ1-1
CDR3aa: CASSQGARGRPEAFF

v_gene: TRBV12-3/TRBV12-4
j_gene: TRBJ1-2
CDR3aa: CASSLGGGGYGYTF

v_gene: TRBV11-2
j_gene: TRBJ1-5
CDR3aa: CASSSFPNQPQHF

v_gene: TRBV10-3
j_gene: TRBJ1-1
CDR3aa: CAISELGTGGTEAFF

v_gene: TRBV20-1
j_gene: TRBJ2-1
CDR3aa: CSARRGLEFF

v_gene: TRBV4-1
j_gene: TRBJ2-1
CDR3aa: CAISQVPGQSWNEQFF

v_gene: TRBV2
j_gene: TRBJ1-1
CDR3aa: CASDRDRTNTEAFF

v_gene: TRBV7-2
j_gene: TRBJ1-1
CDR3aa: CASSYMNTEAFF

v_gene: TRBV19
j_gene: TRBJ1-5
CDR3aa: CASSISQGSGNQPQHF

v_gene: TRBV7-2
j_gene: TRBJ1-6
CDR3aa: CAGSSPRAGSPLHF

v_gene: TRBV9
j_gene: TRBJ1-4
CDR3aa: CASSGEGQPNEKLFF

v_gene: TRBV6-1
j_gene: TRBJ2-7
CDR3aa: CASSVMVPVYEQYF

v_gene: TRBV12-3/TRBV12-4
j_gene: TRBJ1-1
CDR3aa: CASSLRQGNRRTEAFF

v_gene: TRBV6-2/TRBV6-3
j_gene: TRBJ1-5
CDR3aa: CASSPGTGVFEVQPQHF

v_gene: TRBV5-5
j_gene: TRBJ1-1
CDR3aa: CASSLAGGYEAFF

v_gene: TRBV12-3/TRBV12-4
j_gene: TRBJ1-1
CDR3aa: CASSYTGGTEAFF

v_gene: TRBV6-2/TRBV6-3
j_gene: TRBJ2-7
CDR3aa: CASSLRPTGALYEQYF

v_gene: TRBV12-3/TRBV12-4
j_gene: TRBJ2-1
CDR3aa: CASSPLLWGKQFF

v_gene: TRBV4-3
j_gene: TRBJ2-3
CDR3aa: CASSQGPTSTDTQYF

v_gene: TRBV11-2
j_gene: TRBJ1-3
CDR3aa: CASSLTDSLTGNTIYF

v_gene: TRBV27
j_gene: TRBJ2-3
CDR3aa: CASSLDADTQYF

v_gene: TRBV23-1
j_gene: TRBJ1-1
CDR3aa: CASSQSEDHRLPSMNTEAFF

v_gene: TRBV12-3/TRBV12-4
j_gene: TRBJ2-2
CDR3aa: CASSAGTNTGELFF

v_gene: TRBV3-1
j_gene: TRBJ1-6
CDR3aa: CASSQDRTSPLHF